The 16 T cell receptor beta chains below all came from one sample that was sequenced in a study of shared clonotypes between healthy human individuals. TCRdb's copy holds only in-frame clones and misses some; the assay was immunoSEQ multiplex PCR. The table includes millions of clones, about 93% detected once. Cells designated naive CD8 were CD45RO-negative and were positively selected for CCR7, with terminally differentiated effector memory CD45RA+ cells excluded. Sequences were obtained from naive CD8+ T cells from PBMCs. All receptors come from a man aged 18-30 years in good health. Some clones in this sample may be carry-over from other donors' samples.

A word on this clone: Other DNA sequences in this sample translate to the same CDR3. The chain is built from TRBV15 and TRBJ2-3; tentative D call: TRBD2 (5 bases). This CDR3 has 13 residues. The ends were cut back, 6 bases at V and 0 bases at J, with 7 bases in the middle. From germline, CDR1 is LNHNV and CDR2 YYDKDF (reference sequence). CDR3 residues: CATRERSTDTQYF. In DNA form, the CDR3 reads TGTGCCACCAGAGAGCGGAGCACAGATACGCAGTATTTT.

The rearrangement uses TRBV19 and TRBJ2-7, with TRBD1 as a possible D gene (6 bases). This CDR3 region has 15 residues. Between the trimmed V and J ends, which lost 1 base and 0 bases, there was a span of 10 bases. Germline-derived CDR1 and CDR2 are LNHDA and SQIVND (reference sequence). The CDR3 here is CASSIGTVHSYEQYF. The DNA of the CDR3 is TGTGCCAGTAGTATAGGGACAGTGCACTCCTACGAGCAGTACTTC.

This sequence joins TRBV19 and TRBJ2-2; D remains unclear. The V and J ends lost 11 bases and 6 bases respectively, with 22 bases between them. The CDR3 sequence is 15 residues long. Germline V gene data show CDR1 as LNHDA and CDR2 as SQIVND (reference sequence). The CDR3 coding sequence is TGTGCCTCTCGTATATACAAAGGGCCGGCCGGGGAGCTGTTTTTT. Its translation is CASRIYKGPAGELFF.

This chain connects TRBV28 to TRBJ2-7; D is uncertain. The CDR3 runs 15 residues. Trimming left V 5 bases short and J 2 bases short, with 16 bases between. CDR1 and CDR2 (germline): MDHEN, SYDVKM. The CDR3: CASSGRLGIAYEQYF. CDR3 bases: TGTGCCAGCAGTGGCCGGTTGGGGATTGCCTACGAGCAGTACTTC.

The chain recombines TRBV11-2 with TRBJ2-3; D not resolved. CDR3 size: 19 residues. V lost 2 bases, J lost 0 bases, and 21 bases lay in between. Germline-derived CDR1 and CDR2 are SGHAT and FQNNGV. CDR3 DNA sequence: TGTGCCAGCAGCTTATTGGGTGGTTGGTTAATGGCTAGCACAGATACGCAGTATTTT. Translating gives CASSLLGGWLMASTDTQYF.

The CDR3 bases are TGTGCCAGCAGCCCCCGGACTAGCGGGAGTATTGTCACAGATACGCAGTATTTT. Its translation: CASSPRTSGSIVTDTQYF. The chain couples TRBV14 to TRBJ2-3, with TRBD2 matching 13 bases. This CDR3 comprises 18 residues. V dropped 4 bases and J dropped 2; count of bases not matched to a gene: 9. Looked up from germline, CDR1 is SGHDN and CDR2 is FVKESK.

DNA for the CDR3: TGTGCCAGTAGTATACTATTTGGAATAGGAGGGCAAGGGGACGAGCAGTACTTC. Its protein is CASSILFGIGGQGDEQYF. V gene TRBV19 combines with J gene TRBJ2-7, with D perhaps TRBD2 (6 bases). V was clipped by 2 bases and J by 5 bases, with 25 bases between them. Looked up from germline, CDR1 is LNHDA and CDR2 is SQIVND (reference sequence). This CDR3 region has 18 residues.

This clone was seen only a few times. The rearrangement joins TRBV19 to TRBJ1-1, with D maybe TRBD1 (5 bases). V was clipped by 7 bases and J by 1 base, with 13 bases between them. CDR1 and CDR2 (germline): LNHDA, SQIVND (reference sequence). This CDR3 has 14 residues. CDR3 sequence (DNA): TGTGCCAGTACCACAAGGGACGGGAACACTGAAGCTTTCTTT. Residues: CASTTRDGNTEAFF.

The chain links TRBV7-9 to TRBJ2-1; the D is unclear. V was cut by 4 bases and J by 4 bases, with 8 bases left in between. This CDR3 has 13 residues. Germline CDR1 and CDR2: SEHNR and FQNEAQ (reference sequence). The CDR3 nucleotides read TGTGCCAGCAGCTCGATAGCATACAATGAGCAGTTCTTC. Translation: CASSSIAYNEQFF.

This chain's CDR3 is CASSEVGSDEQYF. The CDR3 nucleotides read TGTGCCAGCAGTGAAGTTGGGTCAGACGAGCAGTACTTC. This chain joins TRBV2 and TRBJ2-7; D remains ambiguous. The germline gives CDR1 SNHLY, CDR2 FYNNEI. The CDR3 sequence is 13 residues long. The V end lost 1 base, the J end lost 5 bases, and 9 bases lay between the germline ends. The whole variable domain, remainder taken from reference TRBV2 and TRBJ2-7, is EPEVTQTPSHQVTQMGQEVILRCVPISNHLYFYWYRQILGQKVEFLVSFYNNEISEKSEIFDDQFSVERPDGSNFTLKIRSTKLEDSAMYFCASSEVGSDEQYFGPGTRLTVT.

The chain combines TRBV5-4 with TRBJ1-2, with D perhaps TRBD1 (5 bases). Trimming removed 3 bases from V and 5 bases from J, with 14 bases in between. CDR1 is SGHNT, CDR2 YYREEE, per germline (reference sequence). The CDR3 sequence is 14 residues long. CDR3 bases: TGTGCCAGCAGCTGGGTTGGGGGTGGGTATGGCTACACCTTC. Translating gives CASSWVGGGYGYTF.

V is TRBV5-4 and J is TRBJ1-1; D remains ambiguous. V lost 1 base and J lost 1, with 5 bases in between. Germline loops: CDR1 SGHNT, CDR2 YYREEE (reference sequence). This CDR3 has 13 residues. CDR3 DNA sequence: TGTGCCAGCAGCTTGTTGCAGAACACTGAAGCTTTCTTT. Its protein is CASSLLQNTEAFF. The full variable domain, its missing parts supplied by reference TRBV5-4 and TRBJ1-1, is ETGVTQSPTHLIKTRGQQVTLRCSSQSGHNTVSWYQQALGQGPQFIFQYYREEENGRGNFPPRFSGLQFPNYSSELNVNALELDDSALYLCASSLLQNTEAFFGQGTRLTVV.

The chain couples TRBV28 to TRBJ1-1; D is possibly TRBD1 (6 bases). This CDR3 has 15 residues. Germline V gives CDR1 MDHEN, CDR2 SYDVKM. The ends were cut back, 6 bases at V and 3 bases at J, with 17 bases in the middle. CDR3: CASSQQGREYTEAFF. The CDR3, as DNA: TGTGCCAGCAGCCAACAGGGAAGGGAGTACACTGAAGCTTTCTTT.

The rearrangement joins TRBV19 to TRBJ2-1, with 8 bases matching TRBD2. Germline V gives CDR1 LNHDA, CDR2 SQIVND (reference sequence). CDR3 length: 10 amino acids. J was trimmed by 9 bases and V by 9 bases; bases with no gene match: 1. The CDR3 loop reads CASGGGEQFF. CDR3 nucleotides: TGTGCCAGCGGGGGGGGTGAGCAGTTCTTC.

The chain has TRBV19 and TRBJ2-3, with a tentative D call TRBD2 (5 bases). The CDR3 contains 19 residues. V was cut by 3 bases and J by 0 bases, with 22 bases left in between. Germline values: CDR1 LNHDA, CDR2 SQIVND (reference sequence). The CDR3 here is CASSIRGGSPIASTDTQYF. For the CDR3, the DNA is TGTGCCAGTAGTATCCGTGGAGGCTCCCCCATCGCAAGCACAGATACGCAGTATTTT.

This chain uses TRBV6-1 with TRBJ1-2; 8 bases fit TRBD1. The germline V gene encodes CDR1 MNHNS and CDR2 SASEGT. CDR3 size: 18 residues. Trimming at V came to 1 base and at J to 6 bases, leaving 16 bases not matched to a gene. The CDR3 here is CASSEEGGAGGGKDGYTF. CDR3 DNA sequence: TGTGCCAGCAGTGAAGAGGGGGGGGCAGGGGGCGGAAAAGATGGCTACACCTTC.